The clone carrying this T cell receptor beta chain was picked up a small number of times. Sequencing used immunoSEQ multiplex PCR; TCRdb keeps in-frame clones, though not all of them. The repertoire holds about 60,000 clones, with approximately 52% as singletons. In germline, CDR1 is MNHNS, CDR2 SASEGT. CDR3 size: 14 residues. Trimming stripped 3 bases from V and 8 bases from J, with 16 bases between. This record comes from a study of cytotoxic CD8 clonotypes in ibrutinib-treated CLL. This TCR was sampled from a human donor with chronic lymphocytic leukemia. J is TRBJ1-2 and V is TRBV6-1; tentatively, D is TRBD1 (5 bases). Source: PBMCs, taken after 24 months of ibrutinib treatment. This chain's CDR3 is CASSDPRQPMGYTF. In nucleotides, the CDR3 is TGTGCCAGCAGTGATCCACGACAGCCTATGGGCTACACCTTC.